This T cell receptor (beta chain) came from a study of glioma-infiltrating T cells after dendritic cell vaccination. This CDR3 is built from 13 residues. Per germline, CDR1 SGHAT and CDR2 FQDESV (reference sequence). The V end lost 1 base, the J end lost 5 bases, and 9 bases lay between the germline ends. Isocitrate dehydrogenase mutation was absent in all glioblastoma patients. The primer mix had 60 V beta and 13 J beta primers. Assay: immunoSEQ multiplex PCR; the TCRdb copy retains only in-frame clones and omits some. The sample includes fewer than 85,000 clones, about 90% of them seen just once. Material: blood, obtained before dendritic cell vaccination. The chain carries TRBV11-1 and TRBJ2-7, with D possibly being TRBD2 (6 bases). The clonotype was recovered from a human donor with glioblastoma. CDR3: CASSLGRGDEQYF. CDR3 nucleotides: TGTGCCAGCAGCTTAGGGAGGGGAGACGAGCAGTACTTC. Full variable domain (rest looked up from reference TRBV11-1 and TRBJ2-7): EAEVAQSPRYKITEKSQAVAFWCDPISGHATLYWYRQILGQGPELLVQFQDESVVDDSQLPKDRFSAERLKGVDSTLKIQPAELGDSAMYLCASSLGRGDEQYFGPGTRLTVT.